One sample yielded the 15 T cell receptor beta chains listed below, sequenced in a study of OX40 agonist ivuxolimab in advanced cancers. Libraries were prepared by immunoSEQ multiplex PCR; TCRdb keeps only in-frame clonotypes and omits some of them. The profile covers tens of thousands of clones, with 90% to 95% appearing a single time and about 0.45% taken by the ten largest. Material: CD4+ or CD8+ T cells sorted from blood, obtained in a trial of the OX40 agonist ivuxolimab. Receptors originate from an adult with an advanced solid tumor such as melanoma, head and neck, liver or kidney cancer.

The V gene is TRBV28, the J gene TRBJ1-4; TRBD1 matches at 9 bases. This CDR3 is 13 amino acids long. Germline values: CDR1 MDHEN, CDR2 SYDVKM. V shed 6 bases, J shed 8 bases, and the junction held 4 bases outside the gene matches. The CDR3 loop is CASRTGGREKLFF. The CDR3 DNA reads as TGTGCCAGCAGGACAGGGGGTAGGGAAAAACTGTTTTTT.

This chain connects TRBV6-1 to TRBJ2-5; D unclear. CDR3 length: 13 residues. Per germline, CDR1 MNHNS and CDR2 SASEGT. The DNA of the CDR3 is TGTGCGAACTCCTTCGGCCTAGGGGAGACCCAGTACTTC. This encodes CANSFGLGETQYF.

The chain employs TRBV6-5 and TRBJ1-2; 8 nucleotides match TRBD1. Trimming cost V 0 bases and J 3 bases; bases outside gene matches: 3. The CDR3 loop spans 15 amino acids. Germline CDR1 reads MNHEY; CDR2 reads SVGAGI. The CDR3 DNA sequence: TGTGCCAGCAGTTACTCGCGGACAGGGTACTATGGCTACACCTTC. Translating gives CASSYSRTGYYGYTF.

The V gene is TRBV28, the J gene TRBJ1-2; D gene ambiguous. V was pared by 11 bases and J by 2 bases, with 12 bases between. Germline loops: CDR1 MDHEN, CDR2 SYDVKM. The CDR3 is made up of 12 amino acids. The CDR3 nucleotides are TGTGCCGCTAGGAGGGTGAACTATGGCTACACCTTC. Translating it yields CAARRVNYGYTF.

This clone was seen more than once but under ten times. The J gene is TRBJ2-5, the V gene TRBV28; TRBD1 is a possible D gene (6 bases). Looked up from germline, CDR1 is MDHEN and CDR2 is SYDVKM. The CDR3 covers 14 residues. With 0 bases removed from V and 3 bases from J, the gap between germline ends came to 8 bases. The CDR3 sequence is CASSLWYREETQYF. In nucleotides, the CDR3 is TGTGCCAGCAGTTTATGGTACAGGGAAGAGACCCAGTACTTC.

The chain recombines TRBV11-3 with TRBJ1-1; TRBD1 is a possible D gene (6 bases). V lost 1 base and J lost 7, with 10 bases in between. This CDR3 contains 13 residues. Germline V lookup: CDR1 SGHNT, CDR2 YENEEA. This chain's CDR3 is CASSLGGHIEAFF. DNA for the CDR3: TGTGCCAGCAGCTTAGGGGGACACATTGAAGCTTTCTTT.

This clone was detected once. The CDR3 here is CASSLTGGLRGPSTDTQYF. The CDR3, as DNA: TGCGCCAGCAGCTTGACAGGGGGCTTAAGAGGCCCAAGCACAGATACGCAGTATTTT. The gene calls are TRBV5-1 and TRBJ2-3; TRBD1 aligns across 9 bases. V dropped 1 base and J dropped 0; count of bases not matched to a gene: 12. The CDR3 totals 19 residues. Per germline, CDR1 SGHRS and CDR2 YFSETQ.

The DNA for the CDR3 is TGTGCCAGCAGAATCGGGACAGACTATGGCTACACCTTC. Translation: CASRIGTDYGYTF. This sequence joins TRBV28 and TRBJ1-2, with 7 positions matching TRBD1. CDR3 size: 13 residues. J gave up 3 bases and V 6 bases, and 4 bases lay outside the gene matches. Germline V gene lookup returns CDR1 MDHEN and CDR2 SYDVKM.

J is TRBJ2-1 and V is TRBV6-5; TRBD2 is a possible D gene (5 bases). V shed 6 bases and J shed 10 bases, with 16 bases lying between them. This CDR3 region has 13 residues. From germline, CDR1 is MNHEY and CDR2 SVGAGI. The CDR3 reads CASRPLGREEQFF. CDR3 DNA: TGTGCCAGCAGACCACTAGGACGAGAAGAGCAGTTCTTC.

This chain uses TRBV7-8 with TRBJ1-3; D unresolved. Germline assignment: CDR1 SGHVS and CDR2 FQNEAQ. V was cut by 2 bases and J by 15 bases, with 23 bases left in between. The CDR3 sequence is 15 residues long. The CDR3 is CASSLFPSLETPTYF. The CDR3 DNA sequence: TGTGCCAGCAGCTTATTTCCCTCTCTGGAAACACCAACATATTTT.

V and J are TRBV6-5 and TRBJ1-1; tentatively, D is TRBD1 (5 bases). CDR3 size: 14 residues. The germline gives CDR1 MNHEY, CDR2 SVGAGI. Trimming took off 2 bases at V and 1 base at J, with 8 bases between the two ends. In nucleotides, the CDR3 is TGTGCCAGCAGTTACCAGGGTGGGAACACTGAAGCTTTCTTT. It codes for CASSYQGGNTEAFF.

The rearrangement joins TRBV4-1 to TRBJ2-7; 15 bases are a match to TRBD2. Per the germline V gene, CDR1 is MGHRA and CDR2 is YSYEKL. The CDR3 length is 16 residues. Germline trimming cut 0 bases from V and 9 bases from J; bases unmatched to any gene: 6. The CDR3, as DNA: TGCGCCAGCAGCCAAGATCCGGGACTAGCGGGAGGAGGGCAGTACTTC. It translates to CASSQDPGLAGGGQYF.

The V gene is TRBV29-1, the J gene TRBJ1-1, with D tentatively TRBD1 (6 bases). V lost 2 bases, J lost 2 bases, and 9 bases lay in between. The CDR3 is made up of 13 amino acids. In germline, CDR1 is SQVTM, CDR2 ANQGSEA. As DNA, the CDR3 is TGCAGCGTTGAACGACAGGTAAACACTGAAGCTTTCTTT. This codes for CSVERQVNTEAFF.

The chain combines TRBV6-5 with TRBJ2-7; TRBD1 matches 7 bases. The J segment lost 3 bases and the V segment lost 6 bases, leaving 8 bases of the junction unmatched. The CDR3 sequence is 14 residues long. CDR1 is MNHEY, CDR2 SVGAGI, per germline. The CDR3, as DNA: TGTGCCAGCAGGTCAACGGGACAGCTCTACGAGCAGTACTTC. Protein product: CASRSTGQLYEQYF.

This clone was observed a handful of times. The CDR3 DNA reads TGCGCCAGCAGTGAGTCGTTTATCCGATGGGATAATGACAGGGGGGACTCTGGAAACACCATATATTTT. Its protein product is CASSESFIRWDNDRGDSGNTIYF. The V and J genes are TRBV10-1 and TRBJ1-3; 9 nucleotides line up with TRBD1. V dropped 0 bases and J dropped 0; count of bases not matched to a gene: 21. Germline V gene lookup returns CDR1 WNHNN and CDR2 SYGVQD (reference sequence). This CDR3 spans 23 amino acids.